The rows below give T cell receptor beta chains drawn from one sample of a study of T-cell memory formation after mild COVID-19. TCRdb reprocessed the 5' RACE reads via MiXCR and lists one record per CDR3 protein. The table has almost 550,000 distinct CDR3 sequences, 20% seen once. Sequenced: PBMCs or a T cell subset sorted from them (not recorded which). All receptors derive from an adult woman who had mild COVID-19 (a few samples of this study predate the infection). Cell type and time point are not known. Both conserved end residues are part of each CDR3. A D gene is named only where the DNA matches it firmly. For some rows the clone size is stated as once, few or many, or as a class when expanded; others skip it.

v_gene	abundance	d_gene	j_gene	CDR3nt	CDR3aa
TRBV5-1	NA	NA	TRBJ1-1	TGCGCCAGCAGCCCAGAAAGGGGTAACACTGAAGCTTTCTTT	CASSPERGNTEAFF
TRBV24-1	few	NA	TRBJ2-1	TGTGCCACCTCCGGGACCGCCAGAACTGAGCAGTTCTTC	CATSGTARTEQFF
TRBV2	NA	NA	TRBJ2-5	TGTGCCAGCAGTGTGAGGGTAGAGACCCAGTACTTC	CASSVRVETQYF
TRBV7-6	many	NA	TRBJ2-5	TGTGCCAGCAGCTTAGGAGGCAGGGGTTGGGAGACCCAGTACTTC	CASSLGGRGWETQYF
TRBV24-1	few	TRBD1	TRBJ2-6	TGTGCCACCAGTACAGGGGCTGGGGCCAACGTCCTGACTTTC	CATSTGAGANVLTF
TRBV24-1	NA	TRBD1	TRBJ1-2	TGTGCCACCAGTGATTCCGGACAGGTGAACGAGGGCTACACCTTC	CATSDSGQVNEGYTF
TRBV5-6	few	NA	TRBJ1-6	TGTGCCAGCAGCGGTGATTCCGGGGTGAAATTACCCCTCCACTTT	CASSGDSGVKLPLHF
TRBV4-1	few	NA	TRBJ2-5	TGCGCCAGCAGCCAACCGACAGCGCAAGAGACCCAGTACTTC	CASSQPTAQETQYF
TRBV7-9	NA	NA	TRBJ2-7	TGTGCCAGCCTACAACAGCCGGGGCCTTACGAGCAGTACTTC	CASLQQPGPYEQYF
TRBV28	few	TRBD1	TRBJ1-2	TGTGCCAGCGGGGTACGGGGACAGGGGGCAGGTGGCTACACCTTC	CASGVRGQGAGGYTF
TRBV2	NA	NA	TRBJ2-1	TGTGCCAGCAGTGGGACTCCAGGGTATACCTACAATGAGCAGTTCTTC	CASSGTPGYTYNEQFF
TRBV6-5	NA	TRBD1	TRBJ1-2	TGTGCCAGCAGTATAGGGGGCCCGTCGGGCGGCTACACCTTC	CASSIGGPSGGYTF
TRBV6-4	few	TRBD1	TRBJ2-7	TGTGCCAGCAGTGTGACAGGGGATAGCTCCTACGAGCAGTACTTC	CASSVTGDSSYEQYF
TRBV5-6	NA	NA	TRBJ1-5	TGTGCCAGCAGCCGACAGGCGAATCAGCCCCAGCATTTT	CASSRQANQPQHF
TRBV30	NA	NA	TRBJ1-1	TGTGCCTGGATATGGACTGAAGCTTTCTTT	CAWIWTEAFF
TRBV29-1	NA	TRBD2	TRBJ2-1	TGCAGCGTTGTGACTAGCGGAGGCCAAACTATGAATGAGCAGTTCTTC	CSVVTSGGQTMNEQFF
TRBV6-2/TRBV6-3	NA	NA	TRBJ1-1	TGTGCCAGCAGTTACTCTCCAGGGCTACTGAACACTGAAGCTTTCTTT	CASSYSPGLLNTEAFF
TRBV29-1	few	NA	TRBJ1-5	TGCAGCGTTCAAGGGCTCGGCAATCAGCCCCAGCATTTT	CSVQGLGNQPQHF